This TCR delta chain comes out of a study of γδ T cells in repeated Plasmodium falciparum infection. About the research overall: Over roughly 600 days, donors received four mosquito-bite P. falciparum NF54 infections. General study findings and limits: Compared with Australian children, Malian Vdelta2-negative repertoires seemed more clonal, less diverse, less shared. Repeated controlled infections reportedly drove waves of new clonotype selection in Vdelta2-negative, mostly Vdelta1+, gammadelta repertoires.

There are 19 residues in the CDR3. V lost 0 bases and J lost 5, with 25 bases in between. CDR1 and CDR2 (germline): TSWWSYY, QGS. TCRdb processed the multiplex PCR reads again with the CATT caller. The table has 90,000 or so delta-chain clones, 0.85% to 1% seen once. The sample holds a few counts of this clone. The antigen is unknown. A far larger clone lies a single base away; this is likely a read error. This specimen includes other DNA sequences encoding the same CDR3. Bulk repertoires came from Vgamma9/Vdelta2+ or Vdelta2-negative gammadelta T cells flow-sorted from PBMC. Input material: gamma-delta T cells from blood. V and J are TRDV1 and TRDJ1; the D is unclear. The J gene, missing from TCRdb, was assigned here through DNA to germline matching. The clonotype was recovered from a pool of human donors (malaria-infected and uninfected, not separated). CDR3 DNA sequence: TGTGCTCTTGGGGAACTCTATGCATCCTCCCAACTAGGAACAGATAAACTCATCTTT. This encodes CALGELYASSQLGTDKLIF.